What follows are 2 T cell receptor beta chains derived from one specimen sequenced in a study of blood T cell repertoires in COVID-19. Data came from immunoSEQ multiplex PCR; TCRdb stores just in-frame clones and leaves some out. The sample holds approximately 150,000 clones, approximately 86% seen once. Sample: PBMCs or T cells enriched from blood (not recorded which). These receptors were taken from a man aged 60 to 69 who had recovered from COVID-19.

As for this clone: Because the CDR3's place on the DNA is in doubt, the DNA is left out and the CDR3 is given as listed by TCRdb. The rearrangement links TRBV28 to TRBJ2-5; the table's D call, TRBD1, has no DNA check behind it. Germline V gene lookup returns CDR1 MDHEN and CDR2 SYDVKM. The CDR3 region is 15 residues in length, termini included. This chain's CDR3 is CASSSSTSYQETQYF.

This rearrangement joins TRBV2 to TRBJ1-1; D is uncertain. Germline values: CDR1 SNHLY, CDR2 FYNNEI. V gave up 2 bases and J gave up 2 bases, with 6 bases separating them. CDR3 length: 13 amino acids. The CDR3 DNA reads as TGTGCCAGCAGTGAATGGCCAAACACTGAAGCTTTCTTT. It yields the protein CASSEWPNTEAFF.